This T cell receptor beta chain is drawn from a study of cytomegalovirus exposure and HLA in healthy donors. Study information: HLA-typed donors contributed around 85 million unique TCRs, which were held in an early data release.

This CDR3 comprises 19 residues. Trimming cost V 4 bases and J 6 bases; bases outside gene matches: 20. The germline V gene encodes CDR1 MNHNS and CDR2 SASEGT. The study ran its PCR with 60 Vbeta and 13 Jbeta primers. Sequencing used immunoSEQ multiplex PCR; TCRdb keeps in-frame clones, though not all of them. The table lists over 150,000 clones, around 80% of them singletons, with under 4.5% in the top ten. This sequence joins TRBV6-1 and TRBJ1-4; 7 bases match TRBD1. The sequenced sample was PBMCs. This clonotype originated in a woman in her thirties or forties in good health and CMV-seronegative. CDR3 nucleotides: TGTGCCAGCAGTGCCAAGACAGGGCTTTTAGGTACCACCCATGAAAAACTGTTTTTT. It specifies CASSAKTGLLGTTHEKLFF.